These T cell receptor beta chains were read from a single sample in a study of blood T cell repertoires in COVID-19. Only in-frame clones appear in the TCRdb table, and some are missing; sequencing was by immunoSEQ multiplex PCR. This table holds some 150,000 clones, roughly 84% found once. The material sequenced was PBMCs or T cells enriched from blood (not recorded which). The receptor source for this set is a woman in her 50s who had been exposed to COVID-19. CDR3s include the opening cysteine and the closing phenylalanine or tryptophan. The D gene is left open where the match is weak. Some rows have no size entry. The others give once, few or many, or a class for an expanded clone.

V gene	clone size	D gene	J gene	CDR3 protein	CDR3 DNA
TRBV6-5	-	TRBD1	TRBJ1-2	CASSFRTGRAGYTF	TGTGCCAGCAGTTTTCGGACAGGGAGAGCTGGCTACACCTTC
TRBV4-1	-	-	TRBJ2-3	CASRGPGTDTQYF	TGCGCCAGCAGGGGGCCTGGCACAGATACGCAGTATTTT
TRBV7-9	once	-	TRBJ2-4	CAIPHGGFKNIQYF	TGTGCCATTCCCCATGGGGGGTTTAAAAACATTCAGTACTTC
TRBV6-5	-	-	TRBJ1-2	CASSQRSDYGYTF	TGTGCCAGCAGTCAGCGGTCGGACTATGGCTACACCTTC
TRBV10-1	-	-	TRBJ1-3	CASSTGLSSGNTIYF	TGCGCCAGCAGCACCGGACTGAGCTCTGGAAACACCATATATTTT
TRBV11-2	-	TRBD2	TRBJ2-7	CASLQTGTSEAQYF	TGTGCCAGCCTACAAACCGGGACTAGCGAGGCGCAGTACTTC
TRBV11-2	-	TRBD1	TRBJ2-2	CASIVTGTENTGELFF	TGTGCCAGCATCGTGACCGGGACAGAGAACACCGGGGAGCTGTTTTTT
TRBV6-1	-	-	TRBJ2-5	CASSELRDKGTQYF	TGTGCCAGCAGTGAACTAAGGGACAAGGGGACCCAGTACTTC
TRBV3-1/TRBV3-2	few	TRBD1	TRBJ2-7	CASSDRVSYEQYF	TGTGCCAGCAGCGACAGGGTCTCCTACGAGCAGTACTTC
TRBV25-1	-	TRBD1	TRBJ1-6	CASSERDSNSPLHF	TGTGCCAGCAGTGAACGGGACAGTAATTCACCCCTCCACTTT
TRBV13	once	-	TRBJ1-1	CASSFRSSGLWNTEAFF	TGTGCCAGCAGCTTTAGGTCGAGCGGGTTGTGGAACACTGAAGCTTTCTTT
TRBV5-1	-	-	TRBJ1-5	CASSLDAHSNQPQHF	TGCGCCAGCAGCTTGGATGCACATAGCAATCAGCCCCAGCATTTT
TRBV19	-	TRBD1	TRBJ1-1	CASSIGTAVNTEAFF	TGTGCCAGTAGTATTGGGACAGCCGTGAACACTGAAGCTTTCTTT
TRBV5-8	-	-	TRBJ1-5	CASSLEGRGMINQPQHF	TGTGCCAGCAGCTTGGAGGGCAGGGGTATGATCAATCAGCCCCAGCATTTT
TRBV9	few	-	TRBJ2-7	CASSVGRLSSYEQYF	TGTGCCAGCAGCGTAGGGCGACTGAGCTCCTACGAGCAGTACTTC
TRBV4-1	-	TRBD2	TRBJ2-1	CASSQGSLAVYNEQFF	TGCGCCAGCAGCCAAGGTTCACTAGCGGTATACAATGAGCAGTTCTTC
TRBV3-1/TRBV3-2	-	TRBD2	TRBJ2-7	CASSPPRGRAYEQYF	TGTGCCAGCAGCCCCCCTCGGGGGAGGGCCTACGAGCAGTACTTC
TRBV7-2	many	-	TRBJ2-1	CASSLKDSYNEQFF	TGTGCCAGCAGCTTAAAGGACAGCTACAATGAGCAGTTCTTC
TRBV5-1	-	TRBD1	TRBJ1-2	CASSLRDSVNGYTF	TGCGCCAGCAGCTTACGGGACAGTGTTAATGGCTACACCTTC
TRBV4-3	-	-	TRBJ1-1	CASSHQGFGDTEAFF	TGCGCCAGCAGCCACCAGGGGTTTGGAGACACTGAAGCTTTCTTT
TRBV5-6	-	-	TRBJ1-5	CASSFYRGERQPQHF	TGTGCCAGCAGCTTCTATCGGGGAGAGAGGCAGCCCCAGCATTTT
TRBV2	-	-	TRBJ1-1	CASSFGGITEAFF	TGTGCCAGCAGTTTCGGGGGTATCACTGAAGCTTTCTTT